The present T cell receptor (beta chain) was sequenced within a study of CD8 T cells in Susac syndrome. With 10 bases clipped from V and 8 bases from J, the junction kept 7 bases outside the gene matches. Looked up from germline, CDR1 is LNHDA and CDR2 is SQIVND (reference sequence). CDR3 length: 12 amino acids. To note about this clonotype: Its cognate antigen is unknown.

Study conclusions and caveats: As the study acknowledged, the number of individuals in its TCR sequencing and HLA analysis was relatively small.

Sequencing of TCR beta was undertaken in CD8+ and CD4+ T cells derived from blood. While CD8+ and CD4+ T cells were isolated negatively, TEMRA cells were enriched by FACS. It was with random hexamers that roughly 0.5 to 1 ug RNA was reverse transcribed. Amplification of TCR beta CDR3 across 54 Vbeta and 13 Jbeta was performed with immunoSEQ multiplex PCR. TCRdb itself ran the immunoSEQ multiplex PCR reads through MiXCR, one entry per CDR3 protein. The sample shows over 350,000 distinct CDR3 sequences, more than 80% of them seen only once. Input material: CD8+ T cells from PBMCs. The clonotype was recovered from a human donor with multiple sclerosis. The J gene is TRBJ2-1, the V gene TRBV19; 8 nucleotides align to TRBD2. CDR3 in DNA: TGTGCCACCTCCTCGGGGGGGGATGAGCAGTTCTTC. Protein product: CATSSGGDEQFF.